The present entry profiles one T cell receptor beta chain with its context. The source of the sample is a study of blood T cell repertoires in COVID-19. Whole-study context: Acute-phase and convalescent COVID-19 samples originated in the United States, Italy and Spain. PBMCs, B-cell-depleted T cells, or T cells were the source of the cDNA or gDNA that made up the material.

In germline, CDR1 is MNHEY, CDR2 SVGAGI. V gave up 2 bases and J gave up 4 bases, with 11 bases separating them. CDR3 size: 14 residues. In the original processing: Amplifying reference gene primers gave estimates of nucleated cell counts. Assay: immunoSEQ multiplex PCR; the TCRdb copy retains only in-frame clones and omits some. For V, J and clone size, that table is used; D and trimming come from the DNA. The repertoire holds 35,000 to 50,000 clones, with around 85% as singletons. The sequence derives from a human donor in a cohort sampled during active COVID-19. The chain is built from TRBV6-5 and TRBJ2-5; D is unclear. Material for sequencing was peripheral blood. The CDR3 coding sequence is TGTGCCAGCAGTTACCCCGAAGAGAGAGAGACCCAGTACTTC. Translating it yields CASSYPEERETQYF.